This T cell receptor beta chain was recorded in a study of shared clonotypes between healthy human individuals. The CDR3 loop spans 13 amino acids. CDR1 KGHSH and CDR2 LQKENI come from the germline V gene. The V and J ends lost 1 base and 7 bases respectively, with 11 bases between them. The assay was carried out at the deep level. The data were produced by immunoSEQ multiplex PCR, yet TCRdb's version contains in-frame clones alone and is incomplete. The top ten hold about 12% of the sample, which has around 480,000 clones, approximately 79% seen once. The sequencing input was PBMCs. This receptor was obtained from a woman aged 40 to 49 in good health. Some clones in this sample may be carry-over from other donors' samples. This sequence joins TRBV18 and TRBJ2-7; TRBD1 might be the D (6 bases). This chain's CDR3 is CASSPRDIGEQYF. Here the CDR3 DNA reads TGTGCCAGCTCACCACGGGACATTGGGGAGCAGTACTTC.